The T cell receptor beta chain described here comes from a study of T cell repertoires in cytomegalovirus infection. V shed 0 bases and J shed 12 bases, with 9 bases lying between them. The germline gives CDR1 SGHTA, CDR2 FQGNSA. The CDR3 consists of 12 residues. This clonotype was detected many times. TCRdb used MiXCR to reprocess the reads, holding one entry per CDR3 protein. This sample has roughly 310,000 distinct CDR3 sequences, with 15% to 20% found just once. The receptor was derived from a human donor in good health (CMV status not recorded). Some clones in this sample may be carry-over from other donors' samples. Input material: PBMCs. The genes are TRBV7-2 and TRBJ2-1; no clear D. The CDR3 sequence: CASSLALGLQFF. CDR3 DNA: TGTGCCAGCAGCTTAGCTCTCGGGTTGCAGTTCTTC.